This entry features one T cell receptor (beta chain) sequence. The antigen remains unidentified. TCRdb's table, derived via immunoSEQ multiplex PCR, lists solely in-frame clones and lacks some. The sample has 150,000 or so clones, 90% seen once. This record belongs to a study of T cell responses to AZD1222 COVID-19 vaccine. Whole-study results and caveats: Most donors were white British and more were female, and clonal diversity was possibly underestimated. It was only a handful of AZD1222 recipients who were seropositive at baseline. Increases in Spike-specific TCR breadth and depth were seen after two AZD1222 doses. Spike was spanned by vaccine-associated CD4 TCRs, with dominance at 160-218 and 743-854.

The CDR3 length is 13 residues. Germline CDR1 MNHEY, CDR2 SVGAGI. V was clipped by 6 bases and J by 7 bases; unmatched bases: 8. The chain recombines TRBV6-5 with TRBJ1-2; 7 nucleotides line up with TRBD1. This clonotype was sampled from an adult who received the AZD1222 COVID-19 vaccine. This material consisted of peripheral blood, taken 28 days after the second AZD1222 dose. The CDR3 sequence is CASRSNRGIGYTF. CDR3 nucleotide sequence: TGTGCCAGCAGATCGAACAGGGGAATTGGCTACACCTTC.